One sample yielded the 14 T cell receptor beta chains listed below, sequenced in a study of shared clonotypes between healthy human individuals. The protocol was immunoSEQ multiplex PCR, while the TCRdb copy is restricted to in-frame clones and leaves out a portion. The repertoire holds a few million clones, with around 95% as singletons. The sequenced sample consisted of naive CD4+ T cells sorted from blood. The subset was: CD45RA+ positively selected. These receptors all come from a man between 18 and 35 years old in good health.

The CDR3 bases are TGCGCCAGCAGCTTGGCCGACGAGACGCAGTATTTT. As protein: CASSLADETQYF. The rearrangement uses TRBV5-1 and TRBJ2-3; D is undetermined. Per the germline V gene, CDR1 is SGHRS and CDR2 is YFSETQ. The CDR3 extends over 12 amino acids. V was trimmed by 0 bases and J by 9 bases, leaving 8 bases between them.

The chain couples TRBV9 to TRBJ2-5; 8 nucleotides match TRBD1. The CDR3 sequence is 15 residues long. With 4 bases clipped from V and 2 bases from J, the junction kept 7 bases outside the gene matches. Germline loops: CDR1 SGDLS, CDR2 YYNGEE. CDR3 in DNA: TGTGCCAGCAGCATCGGGGACAGGTCTCAAGAGACCCAGTACTTC. Encoded protein: CASSIGDRSQETQYF.

CDR3 region: CASSPRTGGAQYF. The CDR3 DNA follows: TGCGCCAGCAGCCCTAGGACAGGGGGGGCCCAGTACTTC. The chain combines TRBV5-1 with TRBJ2-5; TRBD1 aligns across 10 bases. The germline V gene encodes CDR1 SGHRS and CDR2 YFSETQ. Losses at the gene ends were 4 bases for V and 9 bases for J; bases not matched to a gene: 6. The CDR3 has 13 amino acids.

Here the CDR3 DNA reads TGTGCCAGCACCGAAAGTAGCAATCAGCCCCAGCATTTT. Translating it yields CASTESSNQPQHF. The gene calls are TRBV28 and TRBJ1-5; no definite D call. CDR3 size: 13 residues. Germline V CDR1 and CDR2: MDHEN, SYDVKM. V was clipped by 7 bases and J by 0 bases, with 7 bases between them.

This chain connects TRBV21-1 to TRBJ2-7; TRBD2, the table's D call, was not compared with the DNA. TRBV21-1 is annotated as a pseudogene. This CDR3 has 17 amino acids. The CDR3, as DNA: TGTGCCAGCAGCTTCCGGAGGGGTCAAAGCGGGAGGGGTGAGCAGTACTTC. It specifies CASSFRRGQSGRGEQYF.

The chain carries TRBV6-5 and TRBJ2-7, with D perhaps given as TRBD1 or TRBD2 (6 bases each). CDR3 length: 15 amino acids. Per the germline V gene, CDR1 is MNHEY and CDR2 is SVGAGI. Trimming took 5 bases from V and 6 from J, leaving 20 bases between them. CDR3 in DNA: TGTGCCAGCAGTCCCGGGATCGGGAGCAGGGGCGAGCAGTACTTC. This translates into CASSPGIGSRGEQYF.

J is TRBJ1-1 and V is TRBV11-2; D may be TRBD1 (5 bases). The CDR3 totals 17 residues. Germline CDR1 is SGHAT and CDR2 is FQNNGV. V was cut by 1 base and J by 3 bases, with 18 bases left in between. DNA for the CDR3: TGTGCCAGCAGCTTAGGAGGAAAGCCGCAGGGAGACACTGAAGCTTTCTTT. It specifies CASSLGGKPQGDTEAFF.

The chain is built from TRBV5-4 and TRBJ1-2; D remains ambiguous. This CDR3 is built from 12 residues. Germline CDR1 and CDR2: SGHNT and YYREEE (reference sequence). Trimming took off 4 bases at V and 8 bases at J, with 12 bases between the two ends. The CDR3 is CASSTTLGGYTF. The DNA for the CDR3 is TGTGCCAGCAGCACGACCTTGGGGGGCTACACCTTC.

V gene TRBV29-1 combines with J gene TRBJ2-7; TRBD1 might be the D (6 bases). Germline CDR1 is SQVTM and CDR2 is ANQGSEA. The V end lost 1 base, the J end lost 2 bases, and 15 bases lay between the germline ends. This CDR3 contains 15 residues. The CDR3 loop is CSVEGGDRRAYEQYF. CDR3 sequence (DNA): TGCAGCGTTGAAGGCGGAGACAGGCGGGCCTACGAGCAGTACTTC.

The V call is TRBV30, the J call TRBJ2-7; D call uncertain. Germline V gene lookup returns CDR1 GTSNPN and CDR2 SVGIG (reference sequence). V was clipped by 3 bases and J by 5 bases, with 8 bases between them. The CDR3 has 11 amino acids. CDR3 coding DNA: TGTGCCTGGAGCGACCTGCACGAGCAGTACTTC. It codes for CAWSDLHEQYF.

The CDR3 protein is CASSLQGVAGLSYNEQFF. CDR3 sequence (DNA): TGTGCCAGCAGCCTACAGGGGGTAGCGGGGCTCTCCTACAATGAGCAGTTCTTC. V and J are TRBV5-4 and TRBJ2-1; TRBD1 or TRBD2 may be the D gene (8 bases each). Trimming took 4 bases from V and 0 from J, leaving 20 bases between them. The germline V gene encodes CDR1 SGHNT and CDR2 YYREEE (reference sequence). This CDR3 spans 18 amino acids.

The chain links TRBV6-5 to TRBJ2-7, with a possible D match to TRBD2 (5 bases). Trimming took 0 bases from V and 2 from J, leaving 11 bases between them. CDR1 is MNHEY, CDR2 SVGAGI, per germline. The CDR3 extends over 15 amino acids. CDR3 region: CASSYSRGIPYEQYF. CDR3 coding DNA: TGTGCCAGCAGTTACTCGAGAGGGATTCCCTACGAGCAGTACTTC.

The V and J genes are TRBV28 and TRBJ1-1, with 7 bases fitting TRBD1. This CDR3 contains 14 residues. Per germline, CDR1 MDHEN and CDR2 SYDVKM. V shed 8 bases, J shed 7 bases, and the junction held 13 bases outside the gene matches. This chain's CDR3 is CASSMGTDFYEAFF. The CDR3 DNA is TGTGCCAGCTCAATGGGGACAGATTTCTATGAAGCTTTCTTT.

The rearrangement links TRBV6-6 to TRBJ2-3; unclear D gene. V lost 3 bases and J lost 3, with 10 bases in between. Germline V CDR1 and CDR2: MNHNY, SVGAGI (reference sequence). The CDR3 covers 14 residues. CDR3 in amino acids: CASSYSQWTDTQYF. CDR3 sequence (DNA): TGTGCCAGCAGTTATAGCCAGTGGACAGATACGCAGTATTTT.